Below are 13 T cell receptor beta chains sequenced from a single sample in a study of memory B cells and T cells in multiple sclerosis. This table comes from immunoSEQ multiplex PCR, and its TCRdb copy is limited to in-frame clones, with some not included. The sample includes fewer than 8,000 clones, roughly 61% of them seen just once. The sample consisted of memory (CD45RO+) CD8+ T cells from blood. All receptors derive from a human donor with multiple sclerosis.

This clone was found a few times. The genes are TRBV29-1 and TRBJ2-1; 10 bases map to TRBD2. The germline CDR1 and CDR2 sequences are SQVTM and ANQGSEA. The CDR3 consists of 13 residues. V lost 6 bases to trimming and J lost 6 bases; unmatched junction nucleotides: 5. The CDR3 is CSVAGGPVNEQFF. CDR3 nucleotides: TGCAGCGTAGCGGGAGGGCCTGTCAATGAGCAGTTCTTC.

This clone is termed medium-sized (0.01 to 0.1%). The CDR3 loop reads CASSYTGGQETQYF. As DNA, the CDR3 is TGTGCCAGCAGCTACACAGGGGGCCAAGAGACCCAGTACTTC. The V and J genes are TRBV7-3 and TRBJ2-5, with 8 bases matching TRBD1. This CDR3 has 14 amino acids. V was clipped by 4 bases and J by 1 base; unmatched bases: 2. Germline V gene data show CDR1 as SGHTA and CDR2 as FQGTGA.

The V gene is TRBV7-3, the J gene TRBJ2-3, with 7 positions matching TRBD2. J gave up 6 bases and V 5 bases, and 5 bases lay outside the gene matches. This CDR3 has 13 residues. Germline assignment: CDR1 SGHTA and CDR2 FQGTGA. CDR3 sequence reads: CASSPSGDDTQYF. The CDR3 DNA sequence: TGTGCCAGCAGCCCGAGCGGGGACGATACGCAGTATTTT.

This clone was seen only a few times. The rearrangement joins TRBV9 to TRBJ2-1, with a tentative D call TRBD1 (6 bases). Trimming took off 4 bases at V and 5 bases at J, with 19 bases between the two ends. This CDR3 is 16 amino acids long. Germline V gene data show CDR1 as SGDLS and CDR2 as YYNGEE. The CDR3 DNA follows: TGTGCCAGCAGCCACAGCCGGGACATTCTCCACAATGAGCAGTTCTTC. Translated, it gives CASSHSRDILHNEQFF.

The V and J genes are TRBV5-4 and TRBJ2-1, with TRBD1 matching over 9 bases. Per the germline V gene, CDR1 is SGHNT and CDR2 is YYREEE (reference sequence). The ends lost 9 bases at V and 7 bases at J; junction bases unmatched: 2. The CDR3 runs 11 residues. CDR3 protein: CATGQGNEQFF. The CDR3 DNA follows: TGTGCCACCGGACAGGGGAATGAGCAGTTCTTC.

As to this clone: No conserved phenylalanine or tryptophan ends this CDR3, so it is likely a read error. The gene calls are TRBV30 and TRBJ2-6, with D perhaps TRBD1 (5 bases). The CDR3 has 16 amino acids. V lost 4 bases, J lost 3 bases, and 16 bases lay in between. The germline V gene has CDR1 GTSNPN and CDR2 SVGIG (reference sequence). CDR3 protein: CAWIVPSGNGANVLTL. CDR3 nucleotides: TGTGCCTGGATTGTACCGTCAGGGAATGGGGCCAACGTCCTGACTTTA.

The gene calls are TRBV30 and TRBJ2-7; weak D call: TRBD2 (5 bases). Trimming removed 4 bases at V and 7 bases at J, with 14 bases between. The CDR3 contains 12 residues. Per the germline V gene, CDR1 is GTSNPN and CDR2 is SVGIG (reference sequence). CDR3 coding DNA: TGTGCCTGGACGCCAACCGGGGTGGAGCAGTACTTC. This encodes CAWTPTGVEQYF.

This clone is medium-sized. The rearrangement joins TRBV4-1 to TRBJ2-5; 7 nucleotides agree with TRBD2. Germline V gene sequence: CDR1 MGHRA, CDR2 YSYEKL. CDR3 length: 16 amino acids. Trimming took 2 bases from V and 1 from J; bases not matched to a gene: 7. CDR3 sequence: CASSQTGSGPQETQYF. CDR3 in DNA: TGCGCCAGCAGCCAAACGGGTAGCGGGCCCCAAGAGACCCAGTACTTC.

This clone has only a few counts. The CDR3 coding sequence is TGTGCCAGCAGCCATAATACAGGGGGCAATCAGCCCCAGCATTTT. It specifies CASSHNTGGNQPQHF. The chain carries TRBV6-6 and TRBJ1-5; 7 bases are shared with TRBD1. Germline CDR1 reads MNHNY; CDR2 reads SVGAGI (reference sequence). The V gene end was trimmed by 6 bases and the J gene end by 2 bases; junction bases not matched to a gene: 7. The length of the CDR3 is 15 residues.

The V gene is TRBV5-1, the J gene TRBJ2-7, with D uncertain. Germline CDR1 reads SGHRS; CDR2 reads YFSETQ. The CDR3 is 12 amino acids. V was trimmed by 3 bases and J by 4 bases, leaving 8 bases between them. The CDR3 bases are TGCGCCAGCAGCTACGAGAGGTACGAGCAGTACTTC. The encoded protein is CASSYERYEQYF.

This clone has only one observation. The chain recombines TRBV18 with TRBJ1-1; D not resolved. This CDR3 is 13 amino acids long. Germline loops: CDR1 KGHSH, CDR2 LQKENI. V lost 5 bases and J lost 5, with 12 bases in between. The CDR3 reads CASSWPGTTEAFF. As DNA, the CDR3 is TGTGCCAGCTCATGGCCGGGAACTACTGAAGCTTTCTTT.

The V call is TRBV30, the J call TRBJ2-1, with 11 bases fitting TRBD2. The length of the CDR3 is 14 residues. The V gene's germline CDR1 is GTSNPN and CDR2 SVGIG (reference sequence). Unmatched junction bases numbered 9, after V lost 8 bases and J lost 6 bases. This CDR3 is CARGGLAGGNEQFF. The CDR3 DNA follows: TGTGCCCGGGGCGGGCTAGCGGGAGGCAATGAGCAGTTCTTC.

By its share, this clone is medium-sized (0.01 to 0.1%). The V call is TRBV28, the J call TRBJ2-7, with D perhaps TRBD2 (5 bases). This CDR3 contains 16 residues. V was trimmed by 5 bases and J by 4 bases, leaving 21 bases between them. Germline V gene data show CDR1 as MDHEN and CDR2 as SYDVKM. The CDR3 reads CASSKRKRAGLYEQYF. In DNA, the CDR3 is TGTGCCAGCAGTAAACGCAAGAGGGCGGGCCTATACGAGCAGTACTTC.